This TCR beta chain came from a study of beta chain features in type 1 diabetes. Notes on the study in general: The naive, central memory and Treg TCRB repertoires showed an apparent similarity that was greater among patients than among healthy donors.

V trimming: 2 bases; J trimming: 0 bases; junction bases outside the gene matches: 3. CDR1 and CDR2 (germline): SGHRS, YFSETQ. The CDR3 loop spans 16 amino acids. Comment on this clone: Its antigen is currently unknown.

Of the isolated RNA, all was reverse transcribed, and so the sequenced material was expressed TCRB transcripts. Using immunoSEQ multiplex PCR, the repertoire was profiled, and TCRdb retains in-frame clones only, with some absent. In the table there are approximately 40,000 clones, 50% of which are singletons. This sequence originates from a woman aged 25-40 years in good health. The V call is TRBV5-1, the J call TRBJ2-1; 9 nucleotides align to TRBD2. The sequenced material came from stem cell memory CD4+ T cells from blood. CDR3 bases: TGCGCCAGCAGCTTTAGCGGGGGTTACTCCTACAATGAGCAGTTCTTC. Translated: CASSFSGGYSYNEQFF. The complete variable domain, with remaining parts taken from reference TRBV5-1 and TRBJ2-1, reads KAGVTQTPRYLIKTRGQQVTLSCSPISGHRSVSWYQQTPGQGLQFLFEYFSETQRNKGNFPGRFSGRQFSNSRSEMNVSTLELGDSALYLCASSFSGGYSYNEQFFGPGTRLTVL.